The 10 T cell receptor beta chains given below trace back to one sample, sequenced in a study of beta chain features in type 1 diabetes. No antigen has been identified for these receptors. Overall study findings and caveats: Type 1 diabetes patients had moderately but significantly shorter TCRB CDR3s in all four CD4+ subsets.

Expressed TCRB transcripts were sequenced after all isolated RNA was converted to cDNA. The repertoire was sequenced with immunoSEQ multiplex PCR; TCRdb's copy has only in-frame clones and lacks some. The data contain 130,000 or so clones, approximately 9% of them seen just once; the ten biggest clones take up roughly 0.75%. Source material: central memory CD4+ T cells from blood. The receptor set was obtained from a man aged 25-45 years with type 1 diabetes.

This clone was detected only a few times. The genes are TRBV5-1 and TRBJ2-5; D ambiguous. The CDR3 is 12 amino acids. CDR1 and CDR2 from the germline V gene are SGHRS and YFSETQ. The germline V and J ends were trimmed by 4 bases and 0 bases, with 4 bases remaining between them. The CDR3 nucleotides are TGCGCCAGCAGCGCGTACCAAGAGACCCAGTACTTC. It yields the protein CASSAYQETQYF.

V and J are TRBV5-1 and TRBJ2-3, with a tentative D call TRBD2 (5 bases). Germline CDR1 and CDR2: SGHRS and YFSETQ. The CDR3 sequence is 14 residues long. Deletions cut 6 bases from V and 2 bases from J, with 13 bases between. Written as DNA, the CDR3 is TGCGCCAGCATCCCGGGCGGGCACACAGATACGCAGTATTTT. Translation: CASIPGGHTDTQYF.

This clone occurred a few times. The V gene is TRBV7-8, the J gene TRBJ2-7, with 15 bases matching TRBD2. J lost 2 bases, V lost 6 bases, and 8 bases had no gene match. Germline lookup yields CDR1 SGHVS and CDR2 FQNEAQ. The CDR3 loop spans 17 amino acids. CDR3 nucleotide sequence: TGTGCCAGCAGGGGACTAGCGGGGGGTGGAGACGCCTACGAGCAGTACTTC. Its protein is CASRGLAGGGDAYEQYF.

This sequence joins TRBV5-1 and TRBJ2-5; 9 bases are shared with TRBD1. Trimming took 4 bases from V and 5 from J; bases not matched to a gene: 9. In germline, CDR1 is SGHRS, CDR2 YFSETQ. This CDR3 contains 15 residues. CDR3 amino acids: CASSTGQGQGETQYF. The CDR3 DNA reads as TGCGCCAGCAGCACCGGACAGGGGCAAGGGGAGACCCAGTACTTC.

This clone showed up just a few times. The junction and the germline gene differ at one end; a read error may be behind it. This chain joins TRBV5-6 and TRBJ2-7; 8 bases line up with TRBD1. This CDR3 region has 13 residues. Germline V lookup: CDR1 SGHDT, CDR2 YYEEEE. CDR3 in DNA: TGTGCGAGCAGCAGCTTCGTGGACAGGGTTCCGTACTTC. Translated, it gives CASSSFVDRVPYF. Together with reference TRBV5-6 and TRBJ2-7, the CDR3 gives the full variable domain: DAGVTQSPTHLIKTRGQQVTLRCSPKSGHDTVSWYQQALGQGPQFIFQYYEEEERQRGNFPDRFSGHQFPNYSSELNVNALLLGDSALYLCASSSFVDRVPYFGPGTRLTVT.

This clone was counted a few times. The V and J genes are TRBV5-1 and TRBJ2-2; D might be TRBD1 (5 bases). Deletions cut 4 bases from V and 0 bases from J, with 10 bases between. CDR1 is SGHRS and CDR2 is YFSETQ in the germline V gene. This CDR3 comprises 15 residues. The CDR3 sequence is CASSLDSPNTGELFF. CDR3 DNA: TGCGCCAGCAGCCTTGACAGCCCGAACACCGGGGAGCTGTTTTTT.

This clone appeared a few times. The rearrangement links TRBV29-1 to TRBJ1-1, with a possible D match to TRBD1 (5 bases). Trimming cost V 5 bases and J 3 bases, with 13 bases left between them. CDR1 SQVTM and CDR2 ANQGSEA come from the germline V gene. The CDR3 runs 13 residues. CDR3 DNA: TGCAGCGTTTGGGCGCAGGGTGACACTGAAGCTTTCTTT. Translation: CSVWAQGDTEAFF. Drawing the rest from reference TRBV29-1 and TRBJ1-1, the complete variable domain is SAVISQKPSRDICQRGTSLTIQCQVDSQVTMMFWYRQQPGQSLTLIATANQGSEATYESGFVIDKFPISRPNLTFSTLTVSNMSPEDSSIYLCSVWAQGDTEAFFGQGTRLTVV.

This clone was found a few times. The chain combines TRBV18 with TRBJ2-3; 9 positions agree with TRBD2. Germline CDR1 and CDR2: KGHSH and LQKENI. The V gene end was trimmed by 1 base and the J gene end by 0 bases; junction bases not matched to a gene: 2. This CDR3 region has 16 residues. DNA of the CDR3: TGTGCCAGCTCACCACTAGCGGGGGCTAGCACAGATACGCAGTATTTT. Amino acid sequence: CASSPLAGASTDTQYF.

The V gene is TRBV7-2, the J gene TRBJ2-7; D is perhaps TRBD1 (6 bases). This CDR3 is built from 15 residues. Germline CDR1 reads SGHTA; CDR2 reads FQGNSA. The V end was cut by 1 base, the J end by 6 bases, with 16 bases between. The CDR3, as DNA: TGTGCCAGCAGCTTAGGGTACAGGGATACCTCCGAGCAGTACTTC. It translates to CASSLGYRDTSEQYF.

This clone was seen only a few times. The CDR3 region is CASSPWTNTEAFF. The CDR3 DNA sequence: TGTGCCAGCAGCCCTTGGACTAACACTGAAGCTTTCTTT. The J gene is TRBJ1-1, the V gene TRBV6-5; no clear D gene. The CDR3 has 13 amino acids. The V end was cut by 6 bases, the J end by 2 bases, with 10 bases between. Germline lookup yields CDR1 MNHEY and CDR2 SVGAGI.